A single sample is the source of the 17 T cell receptor beta chains below, sequenced in a study of cytomegalovirus exposure and HLA in healthy donors. 60 Vbeta and 13 Jbeta primers were used in PCR. Sequencing was performed with immunoSEQ multiplex PCR; in TCRdb, only in-frame clones are kept and a portion is missing. Found here are some 130,000 clones; the top ten clones hold around 1.5%. The sample taken for sequencing was PBMCs. These receptors all come from a middle-aged woman in good health and CMV-seronegative.

The gene calls are TRBV10-3 and TRBJ2-5; D perhaps matches TRBD2 (5 bases). The V and J ends lost 0 bases and 1 base respectively, with 12 bases between them. The length of the CDR3 is 16 residues. From germline, CDR1 is ENHRY and CDR2 SYGVKD. The CDR3 protein is CAISESNGLTQETQYF. CDR3 in DNA: TGTGCCATCAGTGAGTCGAACGGACTGACCCAAGAGACCCAGTACTTC.

V and J are TRBV19 and TRBJ1-1, with D uncertain. The V end lost 4 bases, the J end lost 4 bases, and 16 bases lay between the germline ends. The CDR3 sequence is 15 residues long. CDR1 and CDR2 (germline): LNHDA, SQIVND (reference sequence). CDR3 amino acids: CASSSVFEASTEAFF. In DNA form, the CDR3 reads TGTGCCAGTAGTAGTGTTTTTGAGGCTTCCACTGAAGCTTTCTTT.

The DNA of the CDR3 is TGTGCCAGCAGCCACGTTACAGGGGGAAGGTGGGCCAACGTCCTGACTTTC. Protein product: CASSHVTGGRWANVLTF. The genes are TRBV5-4 and TRBJ2-6, with 8 positions matching TRBD1. Per the germline V gene, CDR1 is SGHNT and CDR2 is YYREEE (reference sequence). The length of the CDR3 is 17 residues. Germline trimming cut 4 bases from V and 5 bases from J; bases unmatched to any gene: 11.

The J gene is TRBJ2-1, the V gene TRBV4-3, with unresolved D. Deletions cut 1 base from V and 15 bases from J, with 13 bases between. The CDR3 runs 12 residues. Germline CDR1 LGHNA, CDR2 YSLEER. CDR3: CASSQGGPPLFF. DNA for the CDR3: TGCGCCAGCAGCCAAGGTGGGCCCCCGCTGTTCTTC.

This chain uses TRBV6-1 with TRBJ2-7, with 8 bases that match TRBD1. The germline V gene encodes CDR1 MNHNS and CDR2 SASEGT. The CDR3 covers 13 residues. Losses at the gene ends were 9 bases for V and 0 bases for J; bases not matched to a gene: 4. This CDR3 is CASGTGFSYEQYF. The CDR3 coding sequence is TGTGCCAGTGGGACAGGATTCTCCTACGAGCAGTACTTC.

The rearrangement uses TRBV5-5 and TRBJ1-2, with 7 bases matching TRBD1. Germline V gene lookup returns CDR1 SGHKS and CDR2 YYEKEE (reference sequence). The CDR3 spans 16 residues. After removal of 0 bases from V and 4 bases from J, the junction contained 9 bases not matched to a gene. The CDR3 DNA sequence: TGTGCCAGCAGCTTGGGGGGACAGATACTAATCTATGGCTACACCTTC. Protein: CASSLGGQILIYGYTF.

This chain uses TRBV7-6 with TRBJ2-3; 8 bases agree with TRBD2. From germline, CDR1 is SGHVS and CDR2 FNYEAQ. V trimming: 1 base; J trimming: 4 bases; junction bases outside the gene matches: 7. The CDR3 contains 16 residues. As DNA, the CDR3 is TGTGCCAGCAGCTTAGGAGCGGGGGCCCCCGCAGATACGCAGTATTTT. Translation: CASSLGAGAPADTQYF.

The chain is built from TRBV28 and TRBJ1-1, with 10 bases matching TRBD1. J was trimmed by 1 base and V by 11 bases; bases with no gene match: 16. CDR1 is MDHEN and CDR2 is SYDVKM in the germline V gene. The CDR3 length is 17 residues. This CDR3 is CAVFGTGVSAWNTEAFF. The CDR3 nucleotides read TGTGCCGTTTTCGGGACAGGGGTCTCCGCATGGAACACTGAAGCTTTCTTT. Full variable domain (remainder filled in from reference TRBV28 and TRBJ1-1): DVKVTQSSRYLVKRTGEKVFLECVQDMDHENMFWYRQDPGLGLRLIYFSYDVKMKEKGDIPEGYSVSREKKERFSLILESASTNQTSMYLCAVFGTGVSAWNTEAFFGQGTRLTVV.

The J gene is TRBJ1-2, the V gene TRBV5-8; the match to TRBD1 covers 7 bases. CDR3 length equals 13 residues. Unmatched junction bases numbered 3, after V lost 5 bases and J lost 2 bases. CDR1 SGHTS and CDR2 YDEGEE come from the germline V gene. The CDR3 protein is CASRPGQNYGYTF. CDR3 nucleotides: TGTGCCAGCAGGCCGGGACAGAACTATGGCTACACCTTC.

J is TRBJ1-1 and V is TRBV18, with TRBD1 identical over 9 bases. CDR3 length equals 14 residues. V shed 5 bases and J 4 bases; nucleotides not matched to a gene: 5. The germline CDR1 and CDR2 sequences are KGHSH and LQKENI. CDR3 sequence reads: CASSSQGAGTEAFF. The DNA of the CDR3 is TGTGCCAGCTCATCACAGGGGGCAGGCACTGAAGCTTTCTTT.

The chain employs TRBV7-3 and TRBJ1-2; 10 positions agree with TRBD1. Germline V gene sequence: CDR1 SGHTA, CDR2 FQGTGA. Unmatched junction bases numbered 1, after V lost 3 bases and J lost 3 bases. CDR3 length: 14 residues. This CDR3 reads CASSLGQGHYGYTF. As DNA, the CDR3 is TGTGCCAGCAGCTTGGGACAGGGGCACTATGGCTACACCTTC.

By frequency, this clone is large (0.1 to 1%). This chain connects TRBV11-3 to TRBJ1-1; D call uncertain. There are 15 residues in the CDR3. With 1 base removed from V and 1 base from J, the gap between germline ends came to 10 bases. Germline V gene sequence: CDR1 SGHNT, CDR2 YENEEA. The CDR3 sequence is CASSLGGTQNTEAFF. CDR3 coding DNA: TGTGCCAGCAGCTTAGGAGGCACACAGAACACTGAAGCTTTCTTT.

In the case of this clone: Other nucleotide sequences from this sample produce the same CDR3. The chain joins TRBV4-3 to TRBJ1-6; possibly TRBD1 for D (6 bases). This CDR3 contains 13 residues. The germline CDR1 and CDR2 sequences are LGHNA and YSLEER. Trimming left V 0 bases short and J 9 bases short, with 6 bases between. This CDR3 is CASSQDRGSPLHF. Here the CDR3 DNA reads TGCGCCAGCAGCCAAGACAGGGGTTCACCCCTCCACTTT.

CDR3: CSVGRDRAGYNEQFF. CDR3 sequence (DNA): TGCAGCGTTGGGAGGGACAGGGCAGGCTACAATGAGCAGTTCTTC. The chain recombines TRBV29-1 with TRBJ2-1; 9 bases align to TRBD1. The germline gives CDR1 SQVTM, CDR2 ANQGSEA. V was pared by 4 bases and J by 3 bases, with 7 bases of the junction left unmatched. This CDR3 is built from 15 residues.

This rearrangement joins TRBV7-2 to TRBJ1-2; D remains ambiguous. Germline V gene lookup returns CDR1 SGHTA and CDR2 FQGNSA. The ends were cut back, 1 base at V and 5 bases at J, with 11 bases in the middle. This CDR3 has 14 amino acids. CDR3: CASSLDSLWYGYTF. CDR3 DNA: TGTGCCAGCAGCTTAGACTCACTATGGTATGGCTACACCTTC.

The chain combines TRBV11-2 with TRBJ2-1; D remains ambiguous. This CDR3 is built from 11 residues. Germline V gives CDR1 SGHAT, CDR2 FQNNGV. Trimming cost V 2 bases and J 9 bases, with 5 bases left between them. The CDR3 region has the DNA TGTGCCAGCAGCTTACTAATTGAGCAGTTCTTC. Protein sequence: CASSLLIEQFF.

The chain is built from TRBV5-1 and TRBJ2-7; 8 bases are a match to TRBD1. CDR1 is SGHRS and CDR2 is YFSETQ in the germline V gene. V dropped 3 bases and J dropped 0; count of bases not matched to a gene: 5. The CDR3 spans 15 residues. In nucleotides, the CDR3 is TGCGCCAGCAGCTGGGGACAGGCGAGCTCCTACGAGCAGTACTTC. It specifies CASSWGQASSYEQYF.